This T cell receptor (beta chain) was obtained from a study of cytomegalovirus exposure and HLA in healthy donors. Overall study results and limits: Most TCRs appeared rarely, but some public TCRs recurred in many donors. Subsequent analysis revealed that first-cohort TCR clusters tended to co-occur in the 120 or so validation repertoires. The study put some 160 TCR beta chains on its list as cytomegalovirus-associated.

Clones were sequenced by immunoSEQ multiplex PCR, and TCRdb holds only the in-frame ones, with some missing. Of roughly 240,000 clones listed, approximately 87% were seen once; the top ten hold about 2.8%. CDR3 length: 13 residues. The ends were cut back, 2 bases at V and 3 bases at J, with 9 bases in the middle. The germline CDR1 and CDR2 sequences are SGHDT and YYEEEE. About this clone itself: No antigen is known for it.

The donors were members of the validation cohort comprising 120 subjects, separate from the approximately 630-subject first cohort. Sequenced sample: PBMCs. The chain combines TRBV5-6 with TRBJ2-7, with D tentatively TRBD1 (6 bases). This clonotype was obtained from a man aged 18-30 years in good health and CMV-seronegative. The CDR3 nucleotides read TGTGCCAGCAGCTTCGGACAGCACTACGAGCAGTACTTC. Protein product: CASSFGQHYEQYF.